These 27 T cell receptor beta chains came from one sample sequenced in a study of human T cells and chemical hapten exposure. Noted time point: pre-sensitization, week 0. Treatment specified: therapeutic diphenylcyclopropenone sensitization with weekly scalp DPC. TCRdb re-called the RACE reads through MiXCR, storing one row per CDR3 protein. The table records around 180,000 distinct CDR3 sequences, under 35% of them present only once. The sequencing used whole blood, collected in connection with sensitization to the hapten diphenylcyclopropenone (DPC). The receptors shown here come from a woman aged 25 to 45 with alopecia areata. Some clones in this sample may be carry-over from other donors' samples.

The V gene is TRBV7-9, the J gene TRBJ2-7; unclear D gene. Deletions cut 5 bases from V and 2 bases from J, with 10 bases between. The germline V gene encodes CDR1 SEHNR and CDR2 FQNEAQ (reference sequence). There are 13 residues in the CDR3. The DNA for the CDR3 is TGTGCCAGCAGCCCCGGGTATGCCTACGAGCAGTACTTC. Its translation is CASSPGYAYEQYF.

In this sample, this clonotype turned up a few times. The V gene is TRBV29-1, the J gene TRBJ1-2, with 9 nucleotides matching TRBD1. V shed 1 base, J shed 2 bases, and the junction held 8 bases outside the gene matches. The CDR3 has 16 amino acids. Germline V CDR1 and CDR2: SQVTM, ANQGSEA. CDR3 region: CSVEGPTGGSNYGYTF. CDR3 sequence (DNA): TGCAGCGTTGAAGGACCGACAGGGGGTTCCAACTATGGCTACACCTTC.

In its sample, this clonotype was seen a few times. The CDR3: CASTQRERGTDTQYF. DNA for the CDR3: TGTGCCAGCACACAGCGGGAGCGAGGAACAGATACGCAGTATTTT. V gene TRBV7-9 combines with J gene TRBJ2-3; 8 bases line up with TRBD2. Trimming removed 7 bases from V and 3 bases from J; junction bases left unmatched: 9. The CDR3 runs to 15 residues. The germline V gene encodes CDR1 SEHNR and CDR2 FQNEAQ (reference sequence).

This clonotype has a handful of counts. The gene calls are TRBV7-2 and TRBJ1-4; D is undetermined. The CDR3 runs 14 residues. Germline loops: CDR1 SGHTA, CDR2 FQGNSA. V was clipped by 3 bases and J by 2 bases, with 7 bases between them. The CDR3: CASSLGSTNEKLFF. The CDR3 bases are TGTGCCAGCAGCTTGGGGAGCACTAATGAAAAACTGTTTTTT.

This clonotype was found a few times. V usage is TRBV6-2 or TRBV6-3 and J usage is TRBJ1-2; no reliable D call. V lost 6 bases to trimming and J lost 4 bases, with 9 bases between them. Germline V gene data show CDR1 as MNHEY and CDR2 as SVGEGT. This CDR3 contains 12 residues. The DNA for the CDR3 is TGTGCCAGCAGGGTGGAGGGCTATGGCTACACCTTC. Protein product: CASRVEGYGYTF.

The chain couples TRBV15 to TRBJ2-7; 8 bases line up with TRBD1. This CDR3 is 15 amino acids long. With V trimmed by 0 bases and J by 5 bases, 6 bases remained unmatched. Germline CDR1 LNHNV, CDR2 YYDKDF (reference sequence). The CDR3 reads CATSRDARGLDEQYF. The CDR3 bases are TGTGCCACCAGCAGAGATGCCAGGGGGCTGGACGAGCAGTACTTC. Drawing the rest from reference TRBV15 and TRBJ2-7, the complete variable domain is DAMVIQNPRYQVTQFGKPVTLSCSQTLNHNVMYWYQQKSSQAPKLLFHYYDKDFNNEADTPDNFQSRRPNTSFCFLDIRSPGLGDTAMYLCATSRDARGLDEQYFGPGTRLTVT.

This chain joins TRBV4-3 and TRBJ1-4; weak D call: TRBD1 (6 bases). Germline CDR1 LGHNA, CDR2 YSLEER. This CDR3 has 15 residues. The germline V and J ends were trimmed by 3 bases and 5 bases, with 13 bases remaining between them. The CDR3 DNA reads TGCGCCAGCAGCCAGCAGACAGGCCAAAATGAAAAACTGTTTTTT. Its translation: CASSQQTGQNEKLFF.

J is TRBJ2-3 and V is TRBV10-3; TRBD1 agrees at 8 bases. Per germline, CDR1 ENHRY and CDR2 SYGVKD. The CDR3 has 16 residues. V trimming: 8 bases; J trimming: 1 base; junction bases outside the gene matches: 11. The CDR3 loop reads CAIGQGKAQRTDTQYF. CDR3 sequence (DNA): TGTGCCATCGGACAGGGTAAAGCCCAACGCACAGATACGCAGTATTTT.

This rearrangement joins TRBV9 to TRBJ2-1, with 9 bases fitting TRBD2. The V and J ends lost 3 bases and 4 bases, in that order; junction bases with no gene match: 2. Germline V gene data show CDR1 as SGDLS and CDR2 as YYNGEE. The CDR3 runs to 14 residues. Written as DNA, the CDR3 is TGTGCCAGCAGCGGACTAGCGGCATACAATGAGCAGTTCTTC. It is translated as CASSGLAAYNEQFF.

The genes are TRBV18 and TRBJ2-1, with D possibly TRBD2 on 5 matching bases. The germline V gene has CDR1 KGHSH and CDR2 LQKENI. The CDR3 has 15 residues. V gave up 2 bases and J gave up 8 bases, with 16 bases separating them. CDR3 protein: CASSPYTSSSDEQFF. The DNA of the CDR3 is TGTGCCAGCTCACCATATACTAGTTCCAGCGATGAGCAGTTCTTC.

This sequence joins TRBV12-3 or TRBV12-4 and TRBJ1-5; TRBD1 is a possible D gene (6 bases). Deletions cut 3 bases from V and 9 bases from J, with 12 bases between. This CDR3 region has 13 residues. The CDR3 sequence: CASSFAGGAPQHF. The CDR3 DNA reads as TGTGCCAGCAGTTTTGCGGGGGGCGCGCCCCAGCATTTT.

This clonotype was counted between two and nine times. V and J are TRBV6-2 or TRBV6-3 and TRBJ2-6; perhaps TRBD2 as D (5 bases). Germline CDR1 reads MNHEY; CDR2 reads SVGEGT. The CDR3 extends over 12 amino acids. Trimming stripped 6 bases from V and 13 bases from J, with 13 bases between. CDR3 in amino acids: CASSWAGRVLTF. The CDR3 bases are TGTGCCAGCAGCTGGGCGGGTCGGGTCCTGACTTTC.

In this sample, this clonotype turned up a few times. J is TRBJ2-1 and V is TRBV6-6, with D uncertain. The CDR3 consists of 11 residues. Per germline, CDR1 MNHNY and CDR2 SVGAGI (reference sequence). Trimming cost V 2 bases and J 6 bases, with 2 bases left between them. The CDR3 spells CASSYTNEQFF. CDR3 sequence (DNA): TGTGCCAGCAGTTACACCAATGAGCAGTTCTTC.

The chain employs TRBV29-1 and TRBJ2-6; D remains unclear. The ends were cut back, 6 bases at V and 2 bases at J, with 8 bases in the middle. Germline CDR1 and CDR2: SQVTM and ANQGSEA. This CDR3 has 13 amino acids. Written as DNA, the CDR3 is TGCAGCGTCGGAACGGCTGGGGCCAACGTCCTGACTTTC. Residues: CSVGTAGANVLTF.

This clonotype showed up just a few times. The CDR3 DNA reads TGCAGCGGTCGACAGGGATCAGATACGCAGTATTTT. The encoded protein is CSGRQGSDTQYF. The genes are TRBV29-1 and TRBJ2-3; 7 bases are a match to TRBD1. J was trimmed by 4 bases and V by 7 bases; bases with no gene match: 5. Germline V gene data show CDR1 as SQVTM and CDR2 as ANQGSEA. CDR3 size: 12 residues.

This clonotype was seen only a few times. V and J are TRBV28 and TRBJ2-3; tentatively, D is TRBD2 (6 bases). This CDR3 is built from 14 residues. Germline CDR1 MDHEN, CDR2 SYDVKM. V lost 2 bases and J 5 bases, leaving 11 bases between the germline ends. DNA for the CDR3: TGTGCCAGCAGTTTAAGTGGGGAGGAAGATACGCAGTATTTT. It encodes CASSLSGEEDTQYF.

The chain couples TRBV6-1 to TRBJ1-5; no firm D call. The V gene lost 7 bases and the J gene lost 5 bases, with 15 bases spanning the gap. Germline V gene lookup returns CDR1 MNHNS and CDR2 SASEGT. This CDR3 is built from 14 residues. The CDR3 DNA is TGTGCCAGCACTGACGCCGGCCACTATCAGCCCCAGCATTTT. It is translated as CASTDAGHYQPQHF.

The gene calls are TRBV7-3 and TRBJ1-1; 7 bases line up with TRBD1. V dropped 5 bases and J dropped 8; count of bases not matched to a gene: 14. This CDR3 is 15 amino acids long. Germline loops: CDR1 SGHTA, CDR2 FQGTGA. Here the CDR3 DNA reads TGTGCCAGCAGCCTAAATTCCCGAGGGGGCGCGGAAGCTTTCTTT. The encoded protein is CASSLNSRGGAEAFF. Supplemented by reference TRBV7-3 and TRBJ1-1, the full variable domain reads GAGVSQTPSNKVTEKGKYVELRCDPISGHTALYWYRQSLGQGPEFLIYFQGTGAADDSGLPNDRFFAVRPEGSVSTLKIQRTERGDSAVYLCASSLNSRGGAEAFFGQGTRLTVV.

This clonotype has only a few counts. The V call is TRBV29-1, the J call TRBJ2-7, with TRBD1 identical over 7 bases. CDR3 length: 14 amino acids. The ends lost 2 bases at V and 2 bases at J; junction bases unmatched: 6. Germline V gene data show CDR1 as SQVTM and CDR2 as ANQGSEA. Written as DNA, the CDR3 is TGCAGCGTTGAACTACAGGGGAAGCCCTACGAGCAGTACTTC. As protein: CSVELQGKPYEQYF.

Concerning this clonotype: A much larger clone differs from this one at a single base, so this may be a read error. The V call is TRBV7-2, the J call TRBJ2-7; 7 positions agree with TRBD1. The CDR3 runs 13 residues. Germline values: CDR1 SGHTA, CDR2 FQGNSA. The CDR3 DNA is TGTGTCAGCAGCCAGCAAGCGACAGGGAGGCAGTACTTC. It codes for CVSSQQATGRQYF.

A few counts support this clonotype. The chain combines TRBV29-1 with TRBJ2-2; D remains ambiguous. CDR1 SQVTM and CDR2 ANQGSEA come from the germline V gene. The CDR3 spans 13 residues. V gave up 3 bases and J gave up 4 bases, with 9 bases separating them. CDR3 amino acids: CSVDARSTGELFF. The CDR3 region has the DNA TGCAGCGTTGACGCCCGGTCCACCGGGGAGCTGTTTTTT.

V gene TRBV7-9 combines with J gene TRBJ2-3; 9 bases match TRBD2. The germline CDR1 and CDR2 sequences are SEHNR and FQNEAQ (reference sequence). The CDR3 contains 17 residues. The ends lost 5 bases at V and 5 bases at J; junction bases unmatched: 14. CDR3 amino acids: CASSRRGGLPGGDTQYF. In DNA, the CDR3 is TGTGCCAGCAGCCGGCGGGGGGGTCTACCGGGTGGAGATACGCAGTATTTT.

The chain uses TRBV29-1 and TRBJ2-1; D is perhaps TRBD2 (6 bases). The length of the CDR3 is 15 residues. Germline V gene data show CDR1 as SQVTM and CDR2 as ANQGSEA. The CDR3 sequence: CRVGGGPHSYNEQFF. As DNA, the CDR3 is TGCAGGGTGGGGGGAGGACCTCACTCCTACAATGAGCAGTTCTTC.

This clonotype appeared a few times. DNA of the CDR3: TGTGCCATCAGTGTAGTCGGCAGGGGTTCCGAGCAGTACTTC. Its protein is CAISVVGRGSEQYF. V is TRBV10-3 and J is TRBJ2-7, with a weak D call TRBD1 (6 bases). This CDR3 has 14 amino acids. V lost 4 bases and J lost 6, with 16 bases in between. CDR1 is ENHRY, CDR2 SYGVKD, per germline.

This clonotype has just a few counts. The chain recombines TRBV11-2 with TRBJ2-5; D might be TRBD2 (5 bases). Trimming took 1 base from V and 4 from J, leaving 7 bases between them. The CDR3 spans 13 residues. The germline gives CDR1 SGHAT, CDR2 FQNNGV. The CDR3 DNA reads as TGTGCCAGCAGCTTAGGGGGAGTAGAGACCCAGTACTTC. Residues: CASSLGGVETQYF.

The CDR3 nucleotides read TGTGCCAGCAGCTTAGGTCTGCGTAGCTCTGGGGCCAACGTCCTGACTTTC. Translation gives CASSLGLRSSGANVLTF. The chain carries TRBV7-2 and TRBJ2-6; unclear D gene. There are 17 residues in the CDR3. With 1 base removed from V and 0 bases from J, the gap between germline ends came to 10 bases. Per the germline V gene, CDR1 is SGHTA and CDR2 is FQGNSA.

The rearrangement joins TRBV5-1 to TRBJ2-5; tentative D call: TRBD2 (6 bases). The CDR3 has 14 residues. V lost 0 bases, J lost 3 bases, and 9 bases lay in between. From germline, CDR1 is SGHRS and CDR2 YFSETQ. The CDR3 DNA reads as TGCGCCAGCAGCTTGGGAGCGGGCGAAGAGACCCAGTACTTC. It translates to CASSLGAGEETQYF.